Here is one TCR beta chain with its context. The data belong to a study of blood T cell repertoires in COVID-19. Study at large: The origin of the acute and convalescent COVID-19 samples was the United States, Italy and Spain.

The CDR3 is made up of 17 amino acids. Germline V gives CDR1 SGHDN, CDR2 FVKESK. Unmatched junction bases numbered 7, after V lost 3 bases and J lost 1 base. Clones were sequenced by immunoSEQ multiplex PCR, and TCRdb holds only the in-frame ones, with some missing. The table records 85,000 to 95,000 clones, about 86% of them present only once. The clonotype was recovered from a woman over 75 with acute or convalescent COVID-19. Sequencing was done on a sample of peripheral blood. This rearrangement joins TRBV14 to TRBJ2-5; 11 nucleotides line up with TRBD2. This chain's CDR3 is CASSQSTLAGVQETQYF. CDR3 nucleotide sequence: TGTGCCAGCAGCCAGTCGACACTAGCGGGGGTCCAAGAGACCCAGTACTTC.